The clone carrying this TCR beta chain has more than one count but fewer than ten. The sample belongs to a study of T-cell memory formation after mild COVID-19. The CDR3 runs to 12 residues. Trimming stripped 5 bases from V and 8 bases from J, with 9 bases between. The germline V gene encodes CDR1 SEHNR and CDR2 FQNEAQ (reference sequence). Each CDR3 protein gets one entry after TCRdb re-called the 5' RACE reads with MiXCR. This table holds about 130,000 distinct CDR3 sequences, approximately 6.2% found once. Sequencing input: PBMCs or a T cell subset sorted from them (not recorded which). This receptor was taken from an adult woman who had mild COVID-19 (a few samples of this study predate the infection). Cell type and time point are not known. This chain links TRBV7-9 with TRBJ2-2; D is unclear. This CDR3 is CASSRTIGELFF. CDR3 in DNA: TGTGCCAGCAGCCGGACCATTGGGGAGCTGTTTTTT.